This TCR beta chain was sequenced during a study of response to subunit inactivated influenza vaccine. V shed 8 bases, J shed 3 bases, and the junction held 3 bases outside the gene matches. The CDR3 runs to 13 residues. The V gene's germline CDR1 is SNHLY and CDR2 FYNNEI. TCRdb re-derived calls from the RT-PCR reads in MiXCR, one entry per CDR3 protein. Among 600,000 to 850,000 distinct CDR3 sequences, about 15% were seen once, and the ten largest hold 7.5% to 9%. Material: PBMCs from blood, obtained around 15 days before vaccination. The V gene is TRBV2, the J gene TRBJ2-3; TRBD2 agrees at 9 bases. The sequence was collected from a man aged 50 to 59 who received an inactivated influenza vaccine. The CDR3, as DNA: TGTGCCAGCTGGGGACTAGCTACAGATACGCAGTATTTT. Translating it yields CASWGLATDTQYF. Full variable domain (missing parts from reference TRBV2 and TRBJ2-3): EPEVTQTPSHQVTQMGQEVILRCVPISNHLYFYWYRQILGQKVEFLVSFYNNEISEKSEIFDDQFSVERPDGSNFTLKIRSTKLEDSAMYFCASWGLATDTQYFGPGTRLTVL.